The 22 T cell receptor beta chains below were found in one sample sequenced in a study of CD8 T cells in ankylosing spondylitis. TCRdb reprocessed the 5' RACE reads with MiXCR, giving one entry per CDR3 protein. The sample holds under 300,000 distinct CDR3 sequences, roughly 18% seen once. The specimen was blood, either unsorted or a sorted T cell fraction (not recorded which). Every receptor here comes from a male donor with ankylosing spondylitis or in good health (not recorded which).

The V and J genes are TRBV12-3 or TRBV12-4 and TRBJ1-4; D ambiguous. V dropped 4 bases and J dropped 5 bases, with 11 bases sitting between them. This CDR3 is built from 14 residues. CDR3 in DNA: TGTGCCAGCAGTTCGGGCAGGACGAATGAAAAACTGTTTTTT. It encodes CASSSGRTNEKLFF.

CDR3 region: CASSLGTFSDTQYF. CDR3 DNA: TGTGCCAGCAGCTTGGGGACATTTTCAGATACGCAGTATTTT. The chain links TRBV5-5 to TRBJ2-3; D might be TRBD1 (5 bases). The CDR3 consists of 14 residues. V lost 0 bases, J lost 4 bases, and 9 bases lay in between. Germline assignment: CDR1 SGHKS and CDR2 YYEKEE (reference sequence).

J is TRBJ2-7 and V is TRBV29-1; D gene unclear. V lost 4 bases and J lost 2, with 9 bases in between. The germline V gene has CDR1 SQVTM and CDR2 ANQGSEA. The CDR3 has 12 residues. The CDR3 sequence: CSVGHYTYEQYF. The CDR3 DNA is TGCAGCGTTGGGCACTACACCTACGAGCAGTACTTC.

The genes are TRBV12-3 or TRBV12-4 and TRBJ2-7; D gene unclear. CDR3 length: 18 amino acids. V lost 4 bases, J lost 5 bases, and 27 bases lay in between. Here the CDR3 DNA reads TGTGCCAGCAGTTCCTGGACCTGGGTCTTCCCCCCGAAGGACGAGCAGTACTTC. It specifies CASSSWTWVFPPKDEQYF.

This clonotype was found a few times. The CDR3 DNA is TGCGCCAGCAGCCAAGATCGTGCAGGGGGGTTGGGCAATCAGCCCCAGCATTTT. Residues: CASSQDRAGGLGNQPQHF. This sequence joins TRBV4-3 and TRBJ1-5; 7 positions match TRBD1. The CDR3 runs to 18 residues. Germline V gene lookup returns CDR1 LGHNA and CDR2 YSLEER. V lost 0 bases and J lost 2; bases outside the gene matches: 10.

This clonotype was recorded at least ten times. This chain uses TRBV29-1 with TRBJ2-5; D gene unclear. Germline assignment: CDR1 SQVTM and CDR2 ANQGSEA. CDR3 size: 10 residues. The V end lost 5 bases, the J end lost 5 bases, and 6 bases lay between the germline ends. CDR3 DNA: TGCAGCGTTTCTCAGGAGACCCAGTACTTC. Encoded protein: CSVSQETQYF.

The gene calls are TRBV12-3 or TRBV12-4 and TRBJ2-2, with 11 bases that match TRBD2. V was clipped by 2 bases and J by 6 bases; unmatched bases: 5. The CDR3 has 16 amino acids. CDR3 in amino acids: CASSLRIAGGPGELFF. CDR3 in DNA: TGTGCCAGCAGTTTAAGAATAGCGGGAGGGCCCGGGGAGCTGTTTTTT.

This clonotype was picked up a small number of times. The chain joins TRBV11-2 to TRBJ2-5, with TRBD2 matching 14 bases. V shed 5 bases, J shed 5 bases, and the junction held 4 bases outside the gene matches. CDR1 is SGHAT and CDR2 is FQNNGV in the germline V gene. This CDR3 region has 15 residues. CDR3 DNA sequence: TGTGCCAGCAGCCAGGGACTAGCGGGAGTTGAGACCCAGTACTTC. Translating it yields CASSQGLAGVETQYF.

The rearrangement links TRBV10-3 to TRBJ2-2, with D perhaps assigned TRBD1 or TRBD2 (5 bases each). Trimming shortened V by 6 bases and J by 14 bases, and 22 bases separated the two germline ends. The CDR3 loop spans 14 amino acids. Germline V gives CDR1 ENHRY, CDR2 SYGVKD. The CDR3 loop reads CAISPGLNSGALFF. In DNA, the CDR3 is TGTGCCATCAGCCCCGGACTCAACTCCGGGGCACTGTTTTTT.

The chain joins TRBV6-4 to TRBJ2-1; 8 bases fit TRBD1. J gave up 2 bases and V 3 bases, and 3 bases lay outside the gene matches. The CDR3 is made up of 15 amino acids. Germline V CDR1 and CDR2: MRHNA, SNTAGT. CDR3 bases: TGTGCCAGCAGTGAGGGGACAGGCGCCTACAATGAGCAGTTCTTC. Protein product: CASSEGTGAYNEQFF.

This clonotype came up a few times. The chain links TRBV30 to TRBJ2-2, with 8 bases identical to TRBD2. The CDR3 extends over 16 amino acids. The germline CDR1 and CDR2 sequences are GTSNPN and SVGIG (reference sequence). V shed 0 bases, J shed 1 base, and the junction held 4 bases outside the gene matches. Here the CDR3 DNA reads TGTGCCTGGAGTGTATACAGCGGGGGGAACACCGGGGAGCTGTTTTTT. This sequence encodes CAWSVYSGGNTGELFF.

The gene calls are TRBV10-3 and TRBJ2-7; D is unclear. The CDR3 is made up of 14 amino acids. Germline V gene lookup returns CDR1 ENHRY and CDR2 SYGVKD. Trimming cost V 3 bases and J 2 bases, with 11 bases left between them. The CDR3: CAISDFIAPYEQYF. CDR3 DNA sequence: TGTGCCATCAGTGACTTCATCGCGCCCTACGAGCAGTACTTC.

This clonotype was counted once. This rearrangement joins TRBV27 to TRBJ2-3; perhaps TRBD2 as D (5 bases). Germline V CDR1 and CDR2: MNHEY, SMNVEV (reference sequence). Trimming left V 8 bases short and J 1 base short, with 19 bases between. The CDR3 runs to 16 residues. The CDR3 nucleotides are TGTGCCAGCGGCCTCGGAGGATATCTGGGCACAGATACGCAGTATTTT. Translated, it gives CASGLGGYLGTDTQYF.

V usage is TRBV7-8 and J usage is TRBJ2-1, with a possible D match to TRBD2 (6 bases). Trimming removed 2 bases at V and 0 bases at J, with 14 bases between. CDR1 and CDR2 (germline): SGHVS, FQNEAQ. This CDR3 comprises 17 residues. CDR3: CASSLFDGGDSYNEQFF. The DNA for the CDR3 is TGTGCCAGCAGCTTATTCGATGGCGGGGACTCCTACAATGAGCAGTTCTTC.

This clonotype showed up just a few times. The rearrangement joins TRBV12-3 or TRBV12-4 to TRBJ1-2; 7 positions match TRBD1. J gave up 11 bases and V 5 bases, and 14 bases lay outside the gene matches. This CDR3 is 14 amino acids long. The chain's CDR3 is CASSITGEPIRYTF. CDR3 sequence (DNA): TGTGCCAGCAGTATAACAGGGGAACCAATACGGTACACCTTC.

This clonotype was picked up a small number of times. The rearrangement uses TRBV11-3 and TRBJ2-2, with TRBD2 identical over 14 bases. This CDR3 is built from 17 residues. Looked up from germline, CDR1 is SGHNT and CDR2 is YENEEA. Germline trimming cut 5 bases from V and 7 bases from J; bases unmatched to any gene: 9. As DNA, the CDR3 is TGTGCCAGCAGCCAGTGGCCGGGACTAGCGGGAGACGGGGAGCTGTTTTTT. The encoded protein is CASSQWPGLAGDGELFF.

This clonotype turned up a few times. V usage is TRBV12-3 or TRBV12-4 and J usage is TRBJ2-2; D is unclear. V lost 3 bases and J 6 bases, leaving 5 bases between the germline ends. This CDR3 comprises 12 residues. The CDR3 DNA is TGTGCCAGCAGTTTCAACGCCGGGGAGCTGTTTTTT. It encodes CASSFNAGELFF.

V is TRBV29-1 and J is TRBJ2-1; D uncertain. This CDR3 is 12 amino acids long. Germline CDR1 SQVTM, CDR2 ANQGSEA. The V and J ends lost 6 bases and 4 bases respectively, with 10 bases between them. Written as DNA, the CDR3 is TGCAGCGTCGAAACAAGATACAATGAGCAGTTCTTC. It yields the protein CSVETRYNEQFF.

This chain joins TRBV13 and TRBJ2-5; 8 bases match TRBD1. The CDR3 covers 16 residues. Trimming took 3 bases from V and 2 from J; bases not matched to a gene: 8. Germline loops: CDR1 PRHDT, CDR2 FYEKMQ (reference sequence). DNA for the CDR3: TGTGCCAGCAGCTTCCCGTCAGGGGGCTCACAAGAGACCCAGTACTTC. Protein product: CASSFPSGGSQETQYF.

This clonotype was observed a few times. This rearrangement joins TRBV21-1 to TRBJ2-3. TRBV21-1 is a pseudogene. The CDR3 loop spans 12 amino acids. The CDR3 is CASSNSTDTQYF. In DNA form, the CDR3 reads TGTGCCAGCAGCAATTCCACAGATACGCAGTATTTT.

This clonotype was observed a handful of times. The V gene is TRBV7-9, the J gene TRBJ2-3; 14 bases fit TRBD2. The CDR3 has 17 residues. Germline-derived CDR1 and CDR2 are SEHNR and FQNEAQ (reference sequence). Trimming took 2 bases from V and 5 from J; bases not matched to a gene: 6. This CDR3 is CASSLPGLAGVVDTQYF. Here the CDR3 DNA reads TGTGCCAGCAGCTTACCGGGACTAGCGGGAGTAGTAGATACGCAGTATTTT.

This clonotype was observed a few times. V gene TRBV4-1 combines with J gene TRBJ2-1; D is possibly TRBD2 (6 bases). V was clipped by 2 bases and J by 4 bases, with 15 bases between them. The germline CDR1 and CDR2 sequences are MGHRA and YSYEKL. This CDR3 contains 16 residues. CDR3 sequence: CASSQRTGEWYNEQFF. DNA for the CDR3: TGCGCCAGCAGCCAACGTACGGGGGAGTGGTACAATGAGCAGTTCTTC.